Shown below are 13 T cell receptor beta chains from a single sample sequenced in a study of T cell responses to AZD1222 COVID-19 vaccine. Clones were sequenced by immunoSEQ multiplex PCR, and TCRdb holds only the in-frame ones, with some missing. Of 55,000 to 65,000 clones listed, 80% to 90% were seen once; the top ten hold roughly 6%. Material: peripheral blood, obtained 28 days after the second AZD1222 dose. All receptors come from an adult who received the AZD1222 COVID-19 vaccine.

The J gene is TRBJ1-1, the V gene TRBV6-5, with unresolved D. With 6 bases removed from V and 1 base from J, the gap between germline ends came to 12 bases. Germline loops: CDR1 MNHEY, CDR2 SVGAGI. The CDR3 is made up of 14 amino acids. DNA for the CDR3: TGTGCCAGCAGCTTCCGACCGCAGAACACTGAAGCTTTCTTT. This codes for CASSFRPQNTEAFF.

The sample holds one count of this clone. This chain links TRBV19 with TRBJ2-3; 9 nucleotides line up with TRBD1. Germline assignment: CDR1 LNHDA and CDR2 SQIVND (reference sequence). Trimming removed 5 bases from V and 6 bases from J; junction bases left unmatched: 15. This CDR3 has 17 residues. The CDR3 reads CASSPTPRGQGGDTQYF. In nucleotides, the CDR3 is TGTGCCAGTAGTCCGACCCCAAGGGGACAGGGTGGGGATACGCAGTATTTT.

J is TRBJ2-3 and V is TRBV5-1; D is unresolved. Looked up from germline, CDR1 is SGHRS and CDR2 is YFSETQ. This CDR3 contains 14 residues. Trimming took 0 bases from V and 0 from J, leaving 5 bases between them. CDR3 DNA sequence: TGCGCCAGCAGCTTGGAAAGGAGCACAGATACGCAGTATTTT. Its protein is CASSLERSTDTQYF.

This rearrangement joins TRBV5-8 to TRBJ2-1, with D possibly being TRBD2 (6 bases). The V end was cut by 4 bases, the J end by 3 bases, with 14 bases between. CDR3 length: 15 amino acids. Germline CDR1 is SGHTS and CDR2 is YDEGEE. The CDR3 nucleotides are TGTGCCAGCAGCCGAATAATGGACTACTACAATGAGCAGTTCTTC. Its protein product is CASSRIMDYYNEQFF.

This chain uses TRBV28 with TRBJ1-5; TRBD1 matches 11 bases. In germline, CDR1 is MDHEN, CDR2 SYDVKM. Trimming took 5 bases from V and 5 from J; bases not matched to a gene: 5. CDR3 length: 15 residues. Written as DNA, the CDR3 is TGTGCCAGCAGTCCGGGACAGGGGGATTATCAGCCCCAGCATTTT. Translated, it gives CASSPGQGDYQPQHF.

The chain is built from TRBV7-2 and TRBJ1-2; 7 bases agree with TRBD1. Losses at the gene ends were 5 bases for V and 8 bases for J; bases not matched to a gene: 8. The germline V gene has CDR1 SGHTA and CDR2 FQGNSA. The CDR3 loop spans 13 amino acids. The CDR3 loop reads CASSADRVGGYTF. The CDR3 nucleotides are TGTGCCAGCAGCGCCGACAGGGTGGGAGGCTACACCTTC.

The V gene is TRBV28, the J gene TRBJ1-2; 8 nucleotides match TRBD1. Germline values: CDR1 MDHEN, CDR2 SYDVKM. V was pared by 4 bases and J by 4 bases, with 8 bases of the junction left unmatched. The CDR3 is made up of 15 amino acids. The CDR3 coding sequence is TGTGCCAGCAGTTCCCGGACAGGGCCTGGCTATGGCTACACCTTC. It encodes CASSSRTGPGYGYTF.

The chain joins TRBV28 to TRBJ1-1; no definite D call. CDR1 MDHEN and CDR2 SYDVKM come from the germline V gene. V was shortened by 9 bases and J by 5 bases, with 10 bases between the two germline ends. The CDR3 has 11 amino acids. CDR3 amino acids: CASSSGTEAFF. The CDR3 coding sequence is TGTGCCAGTAGCTCTGGAACTGAAGCTTTCTTT. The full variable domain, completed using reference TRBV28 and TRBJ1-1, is DVKVTQSSRYLVKRTGEKVFLECVQDMDHENMFWYRQDPGLGLRLIYFSYDVKMKEKGDIPEGYSVSREKKERFSLILESASTNQTSMYLCASSSGTEAFFGQGTRLTVV.

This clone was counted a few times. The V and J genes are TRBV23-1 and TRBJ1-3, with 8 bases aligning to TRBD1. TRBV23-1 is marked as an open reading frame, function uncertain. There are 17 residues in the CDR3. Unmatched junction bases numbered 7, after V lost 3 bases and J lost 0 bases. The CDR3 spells CASSQGQATPSGNTIYF. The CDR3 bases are TGCGCCAGCAGTCAGGGACAGGCTACCCCCTCTGGAAACACCATATATTTT.

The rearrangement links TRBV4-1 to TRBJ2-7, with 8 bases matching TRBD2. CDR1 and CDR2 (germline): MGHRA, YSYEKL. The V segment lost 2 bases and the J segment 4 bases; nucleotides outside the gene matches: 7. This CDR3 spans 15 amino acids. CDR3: CASSQIAGLGYEQYF. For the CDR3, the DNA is TGCGCCAGCAGCCAAATAGCGGGATTGGGTTACGAGCAGTACTTC.

In DNA, the CDR3 is TGTGCCAGCAGCTTTATAGGCGGCAGCTCCAACACCATATATTTT. Translating gives CASSFIGGSSNTIYF. The chain is built from TRBV5-6 and TRBJ1-3; D unclear. The CDR3 is 15 amino acids. Trimming pared 2 bases from V and 7 bases from J, leaving 16 bases between. Germline values: CDR1 SGHDT, CDR2 YYEEEE.

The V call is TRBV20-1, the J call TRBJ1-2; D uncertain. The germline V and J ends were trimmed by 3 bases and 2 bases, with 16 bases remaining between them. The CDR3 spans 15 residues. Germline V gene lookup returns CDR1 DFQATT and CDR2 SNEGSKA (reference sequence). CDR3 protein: CSASPPTGSNYGYTF. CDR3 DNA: TGCAGTGCTAGTCCCCCGACGGGTTCGAACTATGGCTACACCTTC.

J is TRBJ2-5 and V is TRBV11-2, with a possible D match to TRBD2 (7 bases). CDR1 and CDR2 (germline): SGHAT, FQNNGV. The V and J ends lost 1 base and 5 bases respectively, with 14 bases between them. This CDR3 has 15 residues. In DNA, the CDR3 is TGTGCCAGCAGCTTAGCGGGGGGCGCGTTGGAGACCCAGTACTTC. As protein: CASSLAGGALETQYF.